The next 31 T cell receptor beta chains were all read from a single sample in a study of T-cell memory formation after mild COVID-19. TCRdb re-analysed the 5' RACE reads in MiXCR, keeping a single row per CDR3 protein. The sample has tens of thousands of distinct CDR3 sequences; 9.3% are singletons. Sequenced sample: PBMCs or a T cell subset sorted from them (not recorded which). The receptors stem from an adult woman who had mild COVID-19 (a few samples of this study predate the infection). Cell type and time point are not known.

This clonotype was counted at least ten times. V usage is TRBV25-1 and J usage is TRBJ2-5, with 8 nucleotides matching TRBD1. CDR1 is MGHDK, CDR2 SYGVNS, per germline. V shed 2 bases and J 1 base; nucleotides not matched to a gene: 0. The CDR3 is 14 residues long. CDR3 nucleotide sequence: TGTGCCAGCAGTGAAACAGGGGGCCAAGAGACCCAGTACTTC. Its translation: CASSETGGQETQYF. Looking up the rest from reference TRBV25-1 and TRBJ2-5 gives the full variable domain: EADIYQTPRYLVIGTGKKITLECSQTMGHDKMYWYQQDPGMELHLIHYSYGVNSTEKGDLSSESTVSRIRTEHFPLTLESARPSHTSQYLCASSETGGQETQYFGPGTRLLVL.

The chain couples TRBV4-3 to TRBJ1-1; perhaps TRBD1 as D (6 bases). The CDR3 spans 15 residues. Trimming pared 4 bases from V and 8 bases from J, leaving 20 bases between. From germline, CDR1 is LGHNA and CDR2 YSLEER. CDR3 coding DNA: TGCGCCAGCAGCCCTGGACAGCCAAGGCAGTTGGAAGCTTTCTTT. Encoded protein: CASSPGQPRQLEAFF.

The J gene is TRBJ2-4, the V gene TRBV5-1; D is unresolved. Germline-derived CDR1 and CDR2 are SGHRS and YFSETQ. CDR3 size: 12 residues. Trimming removed 4 bases at V and 13 bases at J, with 15 bases between. Here the CDR3 DNA reads TGCGCCAGCAGCCTCCAGGCAGGACCCCAGTACTTC. Translation: CASSLQAGPQYF.

The chain joins TRBV5-1 to TRBJ1-2, with TRBD1 as a possible D gene (6 bases). Germline V lookup: CDR1 SGHRS, CDR2 YFSETQ. The V gene lost 0 bases and the J gene lost 4 bases, with 10 bases spanning the gap. The CDR3 runs to 14 residues. Here the CDR3 reads CASSLGAGAYGYTF. In DNA form, the CDR3 reads TGCGCCAGCAGCTTGGGGGCAGGGGCCTATGGCTACACCTTC. The whole variable domain, remainder taken from reference TRBV5-1 and TRBJ1-2, is KAGVTQTPRYLIKTRGQQVTLSCSPISGHRSVSWYQQTPGQGLQFLFEYFSETQRNKGNFPGRFSGRQFSNSRSEMNVSTLELGDSALYLCASSLGAGAYGYTFGSGTRLTVV.

The CDR3 DNA sequence: TGTGCCAGCAGTGAATCTCTTCTAGATTGGTTCTTC. This translates into CASSESLLDWFF. The rearrangement joins TRBV6-1 to TRBJ2-1; D unresolved. Germline assignment: CDR1 MNHNS and CDR2 SASEGT. V lost 2 bases, J lost 15 bases, and 14 bases lay in between. The CDR3 is made up of 12 amino acids.

The chain combines TRBV3-1 with TRBJ1-1; D gene uncertain. The V end lost 1 base, the J end lost 8 bases, and 14 bases lay between the germline ends. The CDR3 runs to 14 residues. Per germline, CDR1 LGHDT and CDR2 YNNKEL (reference sequence). CDR3 DNA sequence: TGTGCCAGCAGCCAAGCGCGAGAGGGTTGGGAAGCTTTCTTT. Protein sequence: CASSQAREGWEAFF.

The count of this clonotype is one. Written as DNA, the CDR3 is TGTGCCAGCAGTCCAGGGGGTTTTTCCTATGGCTACACCTTC. The encoded protein is CASSPGGFSYGYTF. The V gene is TRBV6-2 or TRBV6-3, the J gene TRBJ1-2; TRBD1 agrees at 7 bases. CDR1 is MNHEY and CDR2 is SVGEGT in the germline V gene. This CDR3 has 14 amino acids. V was clipped by 5 bases and J by 4 bases; unmatched bases: 7.

The rearrangement joins TRBV11-1 to TRBJ2-7; TRBD2 is a possible D gene (5 bases). V lost 4 bases, J lost 6 bases, and 19 bases lay in between. Germline values: CDR1 SGHAT, CDR2 FQDESV (reference sequence). The CDR3 extends over 15 amino acids. CDR3 coding DNA: TGTGCCAGCAGCTGGGCGGTACGGGGATCTGGCGAGCAGTACTTC. Its protein is CASSWAVRGSGEQYF.

This clonotype was counted between two and nine times. The rearrangement joins TRBV6-1 to TRBJ1-2; the match to TRBD1 covers 8 bases. The CDR3 covers 15 residues. V was clipped by 4 bases and J by 5 bases; unmatched bases: 9. Germline V gives CDR1 MNHNS, CDR2 SASEGT. DNA of the CDR3: TGTGCCAGCAGTGGACGACAGGGGAACCCTTATGGCTACACCTTC. As protein: CASSGRQGNPYGYTF.

This clonotype was detected ten times or more. The chain has TRBV29-1 and TRBJ1-1; TRBD1 is a possible D gene (6 bases). Germline V lookup: CDR1 SQVTM, CDR2 ANQGSEA. V lost 5 bases and J 4 bases, leaving 14 bases between the germline ends. The CDR3 spans 13 residues. CDR3 coding DNA: TGCAGCGTTAGACAGGCGAGGGGCACTGAAGCTTTCTTT. Translation: CSVRQARGTEAFF.

This clonotype came up a few times. The V call is TRBV24-1, the J call TRBJ2-2; 7 nucleotides agree with TRBD2. The CDR3 is made up of 16 amino acids. Germline trimming cut 9 bases from V and 0 bases from J; bases unmatched to any gene: 9. Germline V gene lookup returns CDR1 KGHDR and CDR2 SFDVKD. The CDR3 DNA sequence: TGTGCCACCGCGTCGACCCGGGAGGCGAACACCGGGGAGCTGTTTTTT. It translates to CATASTREANTGELFF.

This clonotype was picked up many times. V is TRBV7-2 and J is TRBJ2-4, with a weak D call TRBD1 (6 bases). The germline V gene encodes CDR1 SGHTA and CDR2 FQGNSA. Trimming left V 7 bases short and J 0 bases short, with 16 bases between. The CDR3 is 16 residues long. In DNA, the CDR3 is TGTGCCAGCACCGCCCGGGACACCTTAGCCAAAAACATTCAGTACTTC. It encodes CASTARDTLAKNIQYF.

The table lists this clonotype with many counts. This chain connects TRBV9 to TRBJ2-3; D possibly corresponds to TRBD2 (5 bases). There are 15 residues in the CDR3. V lost 7 bases, J lost 3 bases, and 18 bases lay in between. The germline gives CDR1 SGDLS, CDR2 YYNGEE. The CDR3 protein is CASSSSGSATDTQYF. The CDR3 DNA is TGTGCCAGCTCCTCCTCGGGTAGCGCGACAGATACGCAGTATTTT.

The rearrangement joins TRBV5-5 to TRBJ2-5; 7 nucleotides agree with TRBD1. Germline CDR1 is SGHKS and CDR2 is YYEKEE (reference sequence). The trim removed 0 bases at V and 5 bases at J, leaving 4 bases unmatched. The length of the CDR3 is 14 residues. DNA for the CDR3: TGTGCCAGCAGCTTGGCAGGGACAGAGGAGACCCAGTACTTC. Amino acids: CASSLAGTEETQYF.

This clonotype was counted many times. The V call is TRBV7-8, the J call TRBJ2-1; 11 bases map to TRBD2. The CDR3 is made up of 16 amino acids. From germline, CDR1 is SGHVS and CDR2 FQNEAQ. Trimming took 4 bases from V and 2 from J; bases not matched to a gene: 4. This CDR3 is CASSSTSGRTYNEQFF. The CDR3 DNA is TGTGCCAGCAGCTCCACTAGCGGGAGAACCTACAATGAGCAGTTCTTC.

Many counts were recorded for this clonotype. The rearrangement links TRBV7-2 to TRBJ2-2; perhaps D is TRBD1 or TRBD2 (6 bases each). Germline assignment: CDR1 SGHTA and CDR2 FQGNSA. This CDR3 has 16 residues. The germline V and J ends were trimmed by 1 base and 2 bases, with 11 bases remaining between them. CDR3 sequence (DNA): TGTGCCAGCAGCTTAGGTTCGGGGGCTAACACCGGGGAGCTGTTTTTT. Protein product: CASSLGSGANTGELFF.

As regards this clonotype: Germline and junction disagree at one end, which may indicate a read error. The chain is built from TRBV20-1 and TRBJ1-2; D uncertain. Germline CDR1 reads DFQATT; CDR2 reads SNEGSKA (reference sequence). The CDR3 sequence is 12 residues long. The CDR3 coding sequence is TGCAGTGCTAGGGTTTATCCAGGCCGGGAATCCTTC. It specifies CSARVYPGRESF.

In this sample, this clonotype turned up many times. The chain is built from TRBV2 and TRBJ2-2, with a possible D match to TRBD2 (6 bases). The germline gives CDR1 SNHLY, CDR2 FYNNEI. The CDR3 sequence is 14 residues long. V shed 6 bases and J shed 1 base, with 9 bases lying between them. The chain's CDR3 is CASRPGLNTGELFF. CDR3 DNA sequence: TGTGCCAGCAGGCCGGGACTGAACACCGGGGAGCTGTTTTTT.

This clonotype was counted between two and nine times. This sequence joins TRBV20-1 and TRBJ2-5; no clear D gene. The CDR3 loop spans 11 amino acids. Germline V lookup: CDR1 DFQATT, CDR2 SNEGSKA (reference sequence). Trimming cost V 7 bases and J 4 bases, with 10 bases left between them. CDR3 sequence reads: CSDPSRETQYF. CDR3 nucleotides: TGCAGTGATCCAAGTCGAGAGACCCAGTACTTC.

This sequence joins TRBV6-5 and TRBJ2-7; D perhaps matches TRBD1 (5 bases). CDR1 is MNHEY and CDR2 is SVGAGI in the germline V gene. The CDR3 extends over 17 amino acids. With 0 bases removed from V and 0 bases from J, the gap between germline ends came to 15 bases. Here the CDR3 DNA reads TGTGCCAGCAGTTACTCGACTTCGACAGTGAGCTCCTACGAGCAGTACTTC. As protein: CASSYSTSTVSSYEQYF.

This clonotype was counted at least ten times. The chain joins TRBV5-1 to TRBJ2-1; tentatively, D is TRBD1 or TRBD2 (5 bases each). The germline V and J ends were trimmed by 4 bases and 2 bases, with 10 bases remaining between them. The germline V gene encodes CDR1 SGHRS and CDR2 YFSETQ. The CDR3 is 14 residues long. The CDR3 reads CASSVGETYNEQFF. CDR3 nucleotides: TGCGCCAGCAGCGTAGGGGAGACCTACAATGAGCAGTTCTTC. Full variable domain (missing parts from reference TRBV5-1 and TRBJ2-1): KAGVTQTPRYLIKTRGQQVTLSCSPISGHRSVSWYQQTPGQGLQFLFEYFSETQRNKGNFPGRFSGRQFSNSRSEMNVSTLELGDSALYLCASSVGETYNEQFFGPGTRLTVL.

This clonotype has a handful of counts. The chain uses TRBV12-3 or TRBV12-4 and TRBJ1-2, with 7 nucleotides matching TRBD1. CDR3 length equals 14 residues. Unmatched junction bases numbered 7, after V lost 5 bases and J lost 4 bases. CDR3 in amino acids: CASSAQGLSYGYTF. The CDR3, as DNA: TGTGCCAGCAGTGCACAGGGGTTGTCCTATGGCTACACCTTC.

This clonotype has ten or more counts. The V gene is TRBV29-1, the J gene TRBJ2-7; the D gene is possibly TRBD1 (6 bases). Germline lookup yields CDR1 SQVTM and CDR2 ANQGSEA. V lost 1 base to trimming and J lost 4 bases, with 17 bases between them. The CDR3 is made up of 15 amino acids. CDR3 protein: CSVEGSWGRGYEQYF. The CDR3 DNA reads TGCAGCGTTGAAGGGTCGTGGGGGCGCGGGTACGAGCAGTACTTC.

For the CDR3, the DNA is TGCGCCAGCAGCGAGAACACCGGGGAGCTGTTTTTT. Translation: CASSENTGELFF. The J gene is TRBJ2-2, the V gene TRBV5-1; no firm D call. The CDR3 runs 12 residues. Trimming removed 4 bases at V and 1 base at J, with 2 bases between. Germline loops: CDR1 SGHRS, CDR2 YFSETQ.

On this clonotype itself: This may come from a read error, since a much larger clone is one base off. The chain couples TRBV7-3 to TRBJ2-3, with D tentatively TRBD2 (5 bases). Germline V CDR1 and CDR2: SGHTA, FQGTGA. This CDR3 spans 13 amino acids. Trimming cost V 5 bases and J 3 bases, with 9 bases left between them. CDR3: CASSSWETDTQYF. Here the CDR3 DNA reads TGTGCCAGCAGCAGTTGGGAGACAGATACGCAGTATTTT.

This clonotype has only a few counts. The chain employs TRBV18 and TRBJ1-5; no firm D call. Germline CDR1 reads KGHSH; CDR2 reads LQKENI. The CDR3 is 15 residues long. V lost 3 bases and J 1 base, leaving 10 bases between the germline ends. This chain's CDR3 is CASSPLAESNQPQHF. CDR3 sequence (DNA): TGTGCCAGCTCACCTTTGGCAGAGAGCAATCAGCCCCAGCATTTT.

This chain joins TRBV6-2 or TRBV6-3 and TRBJ1-5, with D possibly TRBD1 on 5 matching bases. CDR1 is MNHEY, CDR2 SVGEGT, per germline. Trimming removed 8 bases from V and 4 bases from J, with 15 bases in between. This CDR3 has 14 residues. As DNA, the CDR3 is TGTGCCAGCGAAGAAACAGGCGTTAATCAGCCCCAGCATTTT. This encodes CASEETGVNQPQHF.

The chain employs TRBV30 and TRBJ2-1; unclear D gene. Trimming removed 8 bases at V and 9 bases at J, with 11 bases between. CDR3 length equals 10 residues. CDR1 GTSNPN and CDR2 SVGIG come from the germline V gene (reference sequence). CDR3 protein: CAMGSGEQFF. The DNA of the CDR3 is TGTGCCATGGGGTCGGGTGAGCAGTTCTTC.

This clonotype was found a few times. The chain recombines TRBV12-3 or TRBV12-4 with TRBJ2-5; D might be TRBD2 (7 bases). The V gene lost 4 bases and the J gene lost 5 bases, with 20 bases spanning the gap. The CDR3 consists of 16 residues. This CDR3 reads CASSSWGGKLKETQYF. The CDR3 DNA sequence: TGTGCCAGCAGTTCATGGGGGGGCAAGCTGAAGGAGACCCAGTACTTC.

The V and J genes are TRBV2 and TRBJ1-2; possible D gene TRBD1, 6 bases. This CDR3 comprises 12 residues. CDR1 is SNHLY, CDR2 FYNNEI, per germline. Trimming stripped 6 bases from V and 8 bases from J, with 13 bases between. For the CDR3, the DNA is TGTGCCAGCAGCCCACAGGGAGTGGGCTACACCTTC. It specifies CASSPQGVGYTF. Filled out from reference TRBV2 and TRBJ1-2, the complete variable domain reads EPEVTQTPSHQVTQMGQEVILRCVPISNHLYFYWYRQILGQKVEFLVSFYNNEISEKSEIFDDQFSVERPDGSNFTLKIRSTKLEDSAMYFCASSPQGVGYTFGSGTRLTVV.

This clonotype was detected a few times. The V gene is TRBV6-5, the J gene TRBJ1-1, with 9 positions matching TRBD1. The V gene end was trimmed by 5 bases and the J gene end by 7 bases; junction bases not matched to a gene: 11. The length of the CDR3 is 15 residues. Germline CDR1 reads MNHEY; CDR2 reads SVGAGI. CDR3 sequence reads: CASSLKQGAWGEAFF. The CDR3 bases are TGTGCCAGCAGTCTAAAACAGGGGGCTTGGGGTGAAGCTTTCTTT.